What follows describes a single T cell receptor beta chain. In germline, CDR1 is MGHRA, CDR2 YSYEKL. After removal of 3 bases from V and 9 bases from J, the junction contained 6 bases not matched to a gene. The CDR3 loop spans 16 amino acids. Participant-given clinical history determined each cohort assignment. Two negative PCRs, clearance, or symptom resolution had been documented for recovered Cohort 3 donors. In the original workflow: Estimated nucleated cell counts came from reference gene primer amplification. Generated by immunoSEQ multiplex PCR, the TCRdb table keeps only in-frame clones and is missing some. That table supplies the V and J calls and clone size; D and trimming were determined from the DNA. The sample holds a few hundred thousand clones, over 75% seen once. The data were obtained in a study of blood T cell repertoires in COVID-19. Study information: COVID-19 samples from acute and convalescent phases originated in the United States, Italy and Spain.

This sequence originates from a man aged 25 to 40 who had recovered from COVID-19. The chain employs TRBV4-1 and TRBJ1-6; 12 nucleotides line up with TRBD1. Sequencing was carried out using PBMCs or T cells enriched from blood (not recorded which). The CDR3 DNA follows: TGCGCCAGCAGCCAGCTCGGGGACAGGGGGCTTTCACCCCTCCACTTT. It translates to CASSQLGDRGLSPLHF.